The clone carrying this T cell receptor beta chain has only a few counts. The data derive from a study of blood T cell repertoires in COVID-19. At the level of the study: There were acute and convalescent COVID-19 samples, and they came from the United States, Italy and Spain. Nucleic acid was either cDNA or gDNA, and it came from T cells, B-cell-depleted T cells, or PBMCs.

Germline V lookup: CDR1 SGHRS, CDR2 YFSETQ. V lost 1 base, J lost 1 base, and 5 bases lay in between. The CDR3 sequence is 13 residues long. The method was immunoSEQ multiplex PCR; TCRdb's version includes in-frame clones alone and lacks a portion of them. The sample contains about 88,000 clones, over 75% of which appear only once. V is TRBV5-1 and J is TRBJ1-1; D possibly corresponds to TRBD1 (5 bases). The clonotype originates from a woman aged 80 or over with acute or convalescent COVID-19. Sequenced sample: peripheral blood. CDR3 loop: CASSLRGNTEAFF. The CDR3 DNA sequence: TGCGCCAGCAGCTTGAGGGGGAACACTGAAGCTTTCTTT.